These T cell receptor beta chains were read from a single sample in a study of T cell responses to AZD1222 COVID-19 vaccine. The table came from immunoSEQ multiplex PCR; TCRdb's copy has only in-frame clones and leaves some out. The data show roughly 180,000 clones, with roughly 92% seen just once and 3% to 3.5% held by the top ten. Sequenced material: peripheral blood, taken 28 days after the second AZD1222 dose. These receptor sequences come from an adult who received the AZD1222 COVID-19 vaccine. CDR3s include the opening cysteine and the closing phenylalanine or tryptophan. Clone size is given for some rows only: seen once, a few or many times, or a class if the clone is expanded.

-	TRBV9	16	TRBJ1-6	CASSFQGDSYNSPLHF
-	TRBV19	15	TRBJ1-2	CASSITGALNYGYTF
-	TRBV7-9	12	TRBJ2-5	CASSPGTGTQYF
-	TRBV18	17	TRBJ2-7	CASSPPIDILWVHEQYF
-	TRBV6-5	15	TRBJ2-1	CATPSWESSYNEQFF
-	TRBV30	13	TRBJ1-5	CAWSGGGDQPQHF
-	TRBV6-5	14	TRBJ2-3	CASSYRQGMDTQYF
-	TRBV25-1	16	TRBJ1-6	CASSTPDRGYNSPLHF
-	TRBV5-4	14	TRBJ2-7	CASSFGLAAEEQYF
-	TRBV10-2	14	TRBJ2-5	CASRLAGGWETQYF
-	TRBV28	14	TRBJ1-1	CASSIGKGRTEAFF
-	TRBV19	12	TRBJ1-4	CASSIVPDGLFF
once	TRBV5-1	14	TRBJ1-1	CASSRQGLNTEAFF
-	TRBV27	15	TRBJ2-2	CASREDIWNTGELFF
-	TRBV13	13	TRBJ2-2	CASSLGDAGELFF
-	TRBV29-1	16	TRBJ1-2	CSVEGIDRDYNYGYTF
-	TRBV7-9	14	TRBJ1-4	CASSVGGSNEKLFF
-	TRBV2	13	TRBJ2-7	CASSDGGMGEQYF
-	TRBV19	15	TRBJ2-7	CASSLSGTGNYEQYF
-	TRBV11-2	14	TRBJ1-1	CASSLVRGGTEAFF
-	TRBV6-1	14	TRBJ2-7	CASSESVWIYEQYF
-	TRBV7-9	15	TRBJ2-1	CASSLGQGARNEQFF
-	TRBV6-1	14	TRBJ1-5	CASSEPASNQPQHF